This T cell receptor (beta chain) was documented in a study of T cells in Graves' hyperthyroidism and ophthalmopathy. This clonotype has ten or more counts. What it recognizes is unknown. CDR1 and CDR2 (germline): SGHAT, FQNNGV. The CDR3 runs 15 residues. The V gene end was trimmed by 0 bases and the J gene end by 6 bases; junction bases not matched to a gene: 7. The source material, RNA transcripts, was used to amplify TCR beta CDR3 regions. When the TCR CDR3 underwent first-round RT-PCR, the HTBI primer set was used. TCRdb re-called the multiplex PCR reads with MiXCR, one entry per CDR3 protein. This repertoire shows about 600,000 distinct CDR3 sequences, approximately 15% found once; its top ten account for 2.5% to 4%. Study-wide findings and caveats: Blood also held most thyroid clonotypes expanded beyond 0.001.

Ophthalmopathy patients all had a Clinical Activity Score of at least 3, a NOSPECS grade of at least 4 and disease under 3 months old. The chain combines TRBV11-2 with TRBJ1-2; 7 nucleotides agree with TRBD1. Sequencing was performed on blood. This receptor was taken from a woman aged 40 to 55 with Graves' ophthalmopathy. CDR3 in amino acids: CASSLDPSDRDGYTF. CDR3 coding DNA: TGTGCCAGCAGCTTAGATCCCTCCGACAGGGATGGCTACACCTTC.